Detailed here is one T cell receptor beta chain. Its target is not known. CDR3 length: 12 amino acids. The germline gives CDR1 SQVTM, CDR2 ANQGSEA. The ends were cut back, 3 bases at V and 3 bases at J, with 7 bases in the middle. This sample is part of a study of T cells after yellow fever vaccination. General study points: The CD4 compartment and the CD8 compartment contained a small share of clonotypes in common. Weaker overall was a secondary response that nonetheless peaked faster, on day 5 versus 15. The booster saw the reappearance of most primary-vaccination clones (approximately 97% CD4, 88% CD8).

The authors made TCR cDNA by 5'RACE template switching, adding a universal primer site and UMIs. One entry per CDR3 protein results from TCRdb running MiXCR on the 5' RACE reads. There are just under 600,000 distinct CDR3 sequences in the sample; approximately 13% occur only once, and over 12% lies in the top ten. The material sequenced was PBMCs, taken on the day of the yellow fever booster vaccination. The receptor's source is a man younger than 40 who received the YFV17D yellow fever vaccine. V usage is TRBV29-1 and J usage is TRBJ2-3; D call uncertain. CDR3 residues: CSVDLDTDTQYF. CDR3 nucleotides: TGCAGCGTTGACCTAGATACAGATACGCAGTATTTT.